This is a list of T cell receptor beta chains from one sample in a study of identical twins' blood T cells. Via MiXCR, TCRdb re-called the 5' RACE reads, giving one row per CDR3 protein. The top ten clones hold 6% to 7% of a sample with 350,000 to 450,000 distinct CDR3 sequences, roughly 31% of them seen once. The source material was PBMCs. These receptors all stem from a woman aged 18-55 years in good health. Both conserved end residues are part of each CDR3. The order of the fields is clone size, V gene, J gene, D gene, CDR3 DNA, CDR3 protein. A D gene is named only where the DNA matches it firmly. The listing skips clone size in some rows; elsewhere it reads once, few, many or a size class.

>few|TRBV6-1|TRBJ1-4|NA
TGTGCCAGCATTGACTTGAGTGCAGGACTGTTTTTT
CASIDLSAGLFF
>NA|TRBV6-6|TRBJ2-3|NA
TGTGCCGGCAGTTACTCGGCCGGGGATACGCAGTATTTT
CAGSYSAGDTQYF
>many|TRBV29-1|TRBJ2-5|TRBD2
TGCAGCGTCGGGGGGGAGACCCAGTACTTC
CSVGGETQYF
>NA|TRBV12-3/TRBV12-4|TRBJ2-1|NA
TGTGCCAGCAGCCCCCGTGTCGGGAACAATGAGCAGTTCTTC
CASSPRVGNNEQFF
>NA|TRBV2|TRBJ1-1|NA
TGTGCCAGCAAAGTCCGGTTTATGAACACTGAAGCTTTCTTT
CASKVRFMNTEAFF
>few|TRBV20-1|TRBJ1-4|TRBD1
TGCAGTGCTAGAGTATGGGACAGGGGAAATGAAAAACTGTTTTTT
CSARVWDRGNEKLFF
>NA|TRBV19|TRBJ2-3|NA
TGTGCCAGTAGTATAGTGACGACAGATACGCAGTATTTT
CASSIVTTDTQYF
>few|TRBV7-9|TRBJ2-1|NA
TGTGCCAGCAGCTTAGAAGGGTCTCAGCAGTTCTTC
CASSLEGSQQFF
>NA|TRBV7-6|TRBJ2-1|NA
TGTTCCAGCAGCTTAGCCAACCCTACCTACAATGAGCAGTTCTTC
CSSSLANPTYNEQFF
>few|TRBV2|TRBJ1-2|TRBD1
TGTGCCAGTTCCGGGACAGTCGCCTATGGCTACACCTTC
CASSGTVAYGYTF
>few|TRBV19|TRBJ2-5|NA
TGTGCCAGTCGGGGGCCGGCGGAGACCCAGTACTTC
CASRGPAETQYF
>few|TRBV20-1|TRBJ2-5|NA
TGCAGTGCCACCAGGGGAGAGACCCAGTACTTC
CSATRGETQYF
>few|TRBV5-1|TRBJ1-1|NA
TGCGCCAGCAGCTTCATCGGGGGCACTGAAGCTTTCTTT
CASSFIGGTEAFF
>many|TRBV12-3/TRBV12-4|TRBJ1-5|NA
TGTGCCAGCAGTCCAACCAATCAGCCCCAGCATTTT
CASSPTNQPQHF
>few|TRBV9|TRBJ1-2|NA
TGTGCCAGCAGTAGGACAGCTAACTATGGCTACACCTTC
CASSRTANYGYTF
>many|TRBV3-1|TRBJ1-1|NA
TGTGCCAGCAGTCCGGGGCAGGGAGGGGACACTGAAGCTTTCTTT
CASSPGQGGDTEAFF
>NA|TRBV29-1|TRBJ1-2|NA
TGCAGCGTTCGCGGCCTAGAGTATGGCTACACCTTC
CSVRGLEYGYTF
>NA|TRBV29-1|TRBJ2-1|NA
TGCAGCGTTGAAACTAGCAGCAATGAGCAGTTCTTC
CSVETSSNEQFF
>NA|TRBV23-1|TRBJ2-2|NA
TGCGCCAGCAGTCATCCTTCATCAGAAGAGACTTCGAACACCGGGGAGCTGTTTTTT
CASSHPSSEETSNTGELFF
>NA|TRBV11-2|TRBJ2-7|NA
TGTGCCAGCAGCCATAACCCCGGACTGAACTACGAGCAGTGCTTC
CASSHNPGLNYEQCF
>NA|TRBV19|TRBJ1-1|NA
TGTGCCAGTAGTGCCAACAGGGCCGCTTTCTTT
CASSANRAAFF
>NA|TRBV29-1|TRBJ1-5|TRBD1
TGCAGCGTACTAGACAGGGTGAGTCAGCCCCAGCATTTT
CSVLDRVSQPQHF
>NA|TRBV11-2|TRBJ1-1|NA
TGTGCCAGCAGCTTCGAGTTGAACACTGAAGCTTTCTTT
CASSFELNTEAFF
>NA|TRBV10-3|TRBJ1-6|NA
TGTGCCATCAGTGTCGAAGGGAGTTCACCCCTCCACTTT
CAISVEGSSPLHF
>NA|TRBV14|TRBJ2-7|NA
TGTGCCAGCAGCCTCATCAATCGCTACGAGCAGTACTTC
CASSLINRYEQYF
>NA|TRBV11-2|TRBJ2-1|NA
TGTGCCAGCAGCGTCTCTCTCGATTGGCAGTTCTTC
CASSVSLDWQFF
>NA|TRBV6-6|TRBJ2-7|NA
TGTGCCAGCAGTTACCGACAGTATTCCTACGAGCAGTACTTC
CASSYRQYSYEQYF
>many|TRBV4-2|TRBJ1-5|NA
TGTGCCAGCAGCCAAGAGAGGGATCAGCCCCAGCATTTT
CASSQERDQPQHF
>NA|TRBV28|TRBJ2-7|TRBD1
TGTGCCAGCAGTTCACAGGGGAAGTACTTC
CASSSQGKYF
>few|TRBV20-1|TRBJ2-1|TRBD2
TGCAGTGCTTTAAGACTAGCGGGCGCACCCGATGAGCAGTTCTTC
CSALRLAGAPDEQFF
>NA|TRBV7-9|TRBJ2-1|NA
TGTGCCAGCAGCCGACCCCAGGGATACAATGAGCAGTTCTTC
CASSRPQGYNEQFF
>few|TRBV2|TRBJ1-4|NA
TGTGCCAGCAAGGTTGATTCGGGAGAAAAACTGTTTTTT
CASKVDSGEKLFF
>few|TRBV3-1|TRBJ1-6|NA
TGTGCCAGCAGCCAAGGGGACCGCATGGTATCACCCCTCCACTTT
CASSQGDRMVSPLHF
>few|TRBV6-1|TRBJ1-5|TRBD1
TGTGCCAGCAGCCCTACAGGGGGCTCTGGTCAGCCCCAGCATTTT
CASSPTGGSGQPQHF
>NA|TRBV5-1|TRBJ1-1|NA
TGCGCCAGCAGAAACAGGGAGCACACTGAAGCTTTCTTT
CASRNREHTEAFF
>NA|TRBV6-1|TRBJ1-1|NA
TGTGCCAGCAGTGAAGGCAACAGCCCTGAAGCTTTCTTT
CASSEGNSPEAFF
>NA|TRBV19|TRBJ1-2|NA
TGTGCCAGTAGGAGGGACGGAGGACCTAACTATGGCTACACCTTC
CASRRDGGPNYGYTF
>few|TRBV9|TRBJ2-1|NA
TGTGCCAGCAGCGTAACTCAGGCGGGGTACAATGAGCAGTTCTTC
CASSVTQAGYNEQFF
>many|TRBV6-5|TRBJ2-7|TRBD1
TGTGCCAGCAGTTACTCAGGACAGGGGACCTCCTACGAGCAGTACTTC
CASSYSGQGTSYEQYF
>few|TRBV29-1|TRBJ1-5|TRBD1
TGCAGCGTTGATAGGGACAGGGGAGGTAGAAGCAATCAGCCCCAGCATTTT
CSVDRDRGGRSNQPQHF
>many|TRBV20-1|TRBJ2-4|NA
TGCAGTGCTAGAGATCACGGCAGGGGAGGTAACATTCAGTACTTC
CSARDHGRGGNIQYF
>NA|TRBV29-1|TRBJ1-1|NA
TGCAGCGTTGGGTGGCAGGGGATTGAAGCTTTCTTT
CSVGWQGIEAFF
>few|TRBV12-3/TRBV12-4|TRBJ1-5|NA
TGTGCCAGCCGATGGGGGGCAAACAATCAGCCCCAGCATTTT
CASRWGANNQPQHF
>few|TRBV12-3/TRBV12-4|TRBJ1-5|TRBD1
TGTGCCAGCAGAGTACAGGGGGCGAGTCAGCCCCAGCATTTT
CASRVQGASQPQHF
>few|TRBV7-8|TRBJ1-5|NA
TGTGCCAGCAGCTCGGCTCGTCTTGGGCAGCCCCAGCATTTT
CASSSARLGQPQHF
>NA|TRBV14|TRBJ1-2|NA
TGTGCCAGCAGCCCCCTTATGGCGGGCTATGGCTACACCTTC
CASSPLMAGYGYTF
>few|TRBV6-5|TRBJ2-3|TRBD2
TGTGCCAGCAGCCTAACTAGCGGGAGGGCAGATACGCAGTATTTT
CASSLTSGRADTQYF